This TCR beta chain stems from a study of T cells after yellow fever vaccination. TCRdb re-derived calls from the 5' RACE reads in MiXCR, one entry per CDR3 protein. The table has 300,000 to 400,000 distinct CDR3 sequences, about 6% seen once. CDR3 length: 16 amino acids. The V and J ends lost 5 bases and 0 bases, in that order; junction bases with no gene match: 7. The V gene's germline CDR1 is SGHTA and CDR2 FQGNSA. The sample holds a few counts of this clonotype. This rearrangement joins TRBV7-2 to TRBJ2-1, with TRBD2 matching over 7 bases. This clonotype was obtained from a man aged 25 to 40 who received the YFV17D yellow fever vaccine. The sequenced sample was PBMCs, obtained 5 days after the yellow fever booster vaccination. DNA of the CDR3: TGTGCCAGCAGCGTCTATAGCGGGCCCTCCTACAATGAGCAGTTCTTC. This codes for CASSVYSGPSYNEQFF. Full variable domain (remainder filled in from reference TRBV7-2 and TRBJ2-1): GAGVSQSPSNKVTEKGKDVELRCDPISGHTALYWYRQSLGQGLEFLIYFQGNSAPDKSGLPSDRFSAERTGGSVSTLTIQRTQQEDSAVYLCASSVYSGPSYNEQFFGPGTRLTVL.